This entry is about one T cell receptor beta chain. Amplified TCR beta CDR3 regions were obtained using RNA transcripts as template. RT-PCR in the first round used HTBI primers; a second-round multiplex PCR followed. From the multiplex PCR reads, TCRdb called clonotypes with MiXCR, one entry per CDR3 protein. The table lists under 350,000 distinct CDR3 sequences, 17% of them singletons. The source of the sample is a study of Graves' ophthalmopathy and Graves' hyperthyroidism. Across the whole study: Specimen type is peripheral blood, obtained at initial diagnosis before any treatment.

The V and J ends lost 6 bases and 0 bases respectively, with 15 bases between them. CDR3 length: 16 residues. Sequencing was performed on peripheral blood. The sequence was obtained from an adult man with Graves' ophthalmopathy. The chain has TRBV12-3 or TRBV12-4 and TRBJ1-5, with D unresolved. The CDR3 coding sequence is TGTGCCAGCAGCGCGGATCCAGGAGTTAGCAATCAGCCCCAGCATTTT. Amino acid sequence: CASSADPGVSNQPQHF.